This T cell receptor beta chain was captured by sequencing in a study of cytotoxic CD8 clonotypes in ibrutinib-treated CLL. At the level of the study: Included were 11 to 12 relapsed/refractory and about 15 treatment-naive patients, of whom about 18 were IGHV unmutated. Results showed roughly 24 partial and 2 complete responses; following median 68 months, around 14 remained remitted, approximately twelve advanced. Whole-study results and caveats: Clonality went higher at ibrutinib response and then dropped back toward baseline at progression.

In regard to this clone: Its antigen is currently unknown.

The table came from immunoSEQ multiplex PCR; TCRdb's copy has only in-frame clones and leaves some out. The data show hundreds of thousands of clones, 75% to 80% seen once. The TCR originated in a human donor with chronic lymphocytic leukemia. The sample here was PBMCs, taken after 12 months of ibrutinib treatment.

CDR3 DNA: TGTGCCAGCTCGCCTACTACCGACAATGAGCAGTTCTTC. It translates to CASSPTTDNEQFF. The chain links TRBV18 to TRBJ2-1; D is ambiguous. The germline gives CDR1 KGHSH, CDR2 LQKENI. V gave up 6 bases and J gave up 5 bases, with 11 bases separating them. CDR3 length: 13 amino acids.